This TCR beta chain derives from a study of blood T cell repertoires in COVID-19. Study background: COVID-19 samples collected from the United States, Italy and Spain covered acute and convalescent phases.

This clone was observed a handful of times. V gave up 1 base and J gave up 8 bases, with 12 bases separating them. The length of the CDR3 is 14 residues. In germline, CDR1 is LGHNA, CDR2 YSLEER. Original handling: Reference gene primer amplification in the assay estimated nucleated cell counts. The protocol was immunoSEQ multiplex PCR, while the TCRdb copy is restricted to in-frame clones and leaves out a portion. The V and J calls and the clone size are those of that table, but D and trimming were determined from the DNA. The sample lists under 150,000 clones, approximately 90% occurring once. This clonotype was obtained from a woman aged 45-60 years with acute or convalescent COVID-19. Material for sequencing was peripheral blood. V usage is TRBV4-3 and J usage is TRBJ2-1, with D tentatively TRBD1 (5 bases). The CDR3 loop is CASSQGVRVDEQFF. CDR3 sequence (DNA): TGCGCCAGCAGCCAAGGGGTCAGGGTCGATGAGCAGTTCTTC.